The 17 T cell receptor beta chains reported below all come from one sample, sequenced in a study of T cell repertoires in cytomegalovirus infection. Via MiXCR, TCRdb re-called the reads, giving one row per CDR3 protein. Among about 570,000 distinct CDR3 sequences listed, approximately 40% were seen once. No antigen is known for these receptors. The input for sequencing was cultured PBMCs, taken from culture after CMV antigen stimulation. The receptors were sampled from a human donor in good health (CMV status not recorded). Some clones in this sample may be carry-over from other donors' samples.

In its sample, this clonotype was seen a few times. CDR3 amino acids: CASSSRPQPQETQYF. The CDR3 nucleotides read TGTGCCAGCAGCTCCCGGCCGCAGCCCCAAGAGACCCAGTACTTC. The rearrangement joins TRBV11-1 to TRBJ2-5; D not resolved. Germline V gene sequence: CDR1 SGHAT, CDR2 FQDESV (reference sequence). This CDR3 comprises 15 residues. V was trimmed by 4 bases and J by 1 base, leaving 13 bases between them.

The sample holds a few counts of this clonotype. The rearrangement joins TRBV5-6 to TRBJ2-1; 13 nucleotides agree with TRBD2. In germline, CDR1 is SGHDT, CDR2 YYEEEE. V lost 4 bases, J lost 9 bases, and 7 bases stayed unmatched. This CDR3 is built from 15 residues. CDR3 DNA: TGTGCCAGCAGCGCTCCGGGACTAGCGGGACTTGAGCAGTTCTTC. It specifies CASSAPGLAGLEQFF.

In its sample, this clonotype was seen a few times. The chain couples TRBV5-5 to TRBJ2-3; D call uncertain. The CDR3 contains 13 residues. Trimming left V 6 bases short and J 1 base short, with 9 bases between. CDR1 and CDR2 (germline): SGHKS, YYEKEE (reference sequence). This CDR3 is CASTRGGTDTQYF. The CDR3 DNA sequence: TGTGCCAGCACCCGTGGGGGCACAGATACGCAGTATTTT.

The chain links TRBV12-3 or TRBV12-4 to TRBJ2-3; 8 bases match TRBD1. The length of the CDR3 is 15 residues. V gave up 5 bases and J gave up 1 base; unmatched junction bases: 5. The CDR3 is CASSPTGARTDTQYF. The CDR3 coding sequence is TGTGCCAGCAGTCCGACAGGGGCGCGCACAGATACGCAGTATTTT.

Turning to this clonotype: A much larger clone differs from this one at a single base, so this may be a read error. The CDR3 bases are TGCGCCAGCAGCCAAGATACGGGCGGGAGAGAAGATACGCAGGATTTT. This gives the protein CASSQDTGGREDTQDF. The chain combines TRBV4-3 with TRBJ2-3; 7 bases fit TRBD2. The CDR3 covers 16 residues. Germline loops: CDR1 LGHNA, CDR2 YSLEER.

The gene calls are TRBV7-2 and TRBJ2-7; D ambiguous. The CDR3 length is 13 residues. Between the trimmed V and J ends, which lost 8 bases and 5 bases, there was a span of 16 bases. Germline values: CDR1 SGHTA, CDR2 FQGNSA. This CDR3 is CASGGSIPHEQYF. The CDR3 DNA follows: TGTGCCAGCGGTGGCTCTATTCCCCACGAGCAGTACTTC.

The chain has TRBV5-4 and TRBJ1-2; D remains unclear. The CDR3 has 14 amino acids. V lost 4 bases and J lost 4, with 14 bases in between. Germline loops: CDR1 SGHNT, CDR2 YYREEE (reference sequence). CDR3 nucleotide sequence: TGTGCCAGCAGCCTTTCAGCCTGGAGCTATGGCTACACCTTC. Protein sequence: CASSLSAWSYGYTF. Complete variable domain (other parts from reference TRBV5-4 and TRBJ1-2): ETGVTQSPTHLIKTRGQQVTLRCSSQSGHNTVSWYQQALGQGPQFIFQYYREEENGRGNFPPRFSGLQFPNYSSELNVNALELDDSALYLCASSLSAWSYGYTFGSGTRLTVV.

This chain's CDR3 is CASSEWRDYNEQFF. The CDR3 DNA follows: TGTGCCAGCAGTGAATGGCGGGATTACAATGAGCAGTTCTTC. The chain employs TRBV2 and TRBJ2-1; D may be TRBD2 (6 bases). The V gene lost 2 bases and the J gene lost 4 bases, with 9 bases spanning the gap. The germline V gene encodes CDR1 SNHLY and CDR2 FYNNEI. The CDR3 contains 14 residues.

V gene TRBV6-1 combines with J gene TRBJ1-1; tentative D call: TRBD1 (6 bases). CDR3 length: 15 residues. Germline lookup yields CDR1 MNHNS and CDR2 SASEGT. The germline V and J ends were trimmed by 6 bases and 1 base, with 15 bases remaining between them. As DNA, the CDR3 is TGTGCCAGCAGGGCCGCCAGGACAGCGAACACTGAAGCTTTCTTT. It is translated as CASRAARTANTEAFF.

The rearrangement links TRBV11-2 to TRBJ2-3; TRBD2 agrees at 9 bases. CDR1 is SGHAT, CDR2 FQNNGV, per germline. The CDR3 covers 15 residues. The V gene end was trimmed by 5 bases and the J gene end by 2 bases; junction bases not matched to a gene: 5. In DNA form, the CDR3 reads TGTGCCAGCAGCGCCAGCGGGGGGAACACAGATACGCAGTATTTT. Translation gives CASSASGGNTDTQYF.

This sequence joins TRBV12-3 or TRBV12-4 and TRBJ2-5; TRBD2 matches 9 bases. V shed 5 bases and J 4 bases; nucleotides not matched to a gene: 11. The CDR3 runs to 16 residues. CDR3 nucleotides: TGTGCCAGCAGTGCCCTCGAGCGGGGGGTAGTAGAGACCCAGTACTTC. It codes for CASSALERGVVETQYF.

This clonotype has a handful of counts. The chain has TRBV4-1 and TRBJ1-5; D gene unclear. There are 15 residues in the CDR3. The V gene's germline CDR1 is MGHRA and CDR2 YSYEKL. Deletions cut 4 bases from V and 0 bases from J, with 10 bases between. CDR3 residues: CASSPDLASNQPQHF. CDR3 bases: TGCGCCAGCAGCCCCGACCTGGCTAGCAATCAGCCCCAGCATTTT.

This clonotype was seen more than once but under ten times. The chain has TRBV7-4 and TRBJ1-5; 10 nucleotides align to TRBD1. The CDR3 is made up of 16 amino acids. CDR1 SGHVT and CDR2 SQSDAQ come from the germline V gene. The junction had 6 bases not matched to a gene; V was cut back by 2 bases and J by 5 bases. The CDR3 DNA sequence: TGTGCCAGCAGCTTAAAGGGACAGGGGTACGATCAGCCCCAGCATTTT. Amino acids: CASSLKGQGYDQPQHF.

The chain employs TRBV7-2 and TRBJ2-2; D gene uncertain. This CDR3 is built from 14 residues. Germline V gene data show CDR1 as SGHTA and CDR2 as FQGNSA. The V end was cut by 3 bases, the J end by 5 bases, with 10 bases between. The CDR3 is CASSFNAGTGELFF. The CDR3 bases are TGTGCCAGCAGCTTCAATGCCGGGACCGGGGAGCTGTTTTTT.

The CDR3 sequence is CASSQFRPWGVLYNEQFF. In nucleotides, the CDR3 is TGTGCCAGCAGCCAATTCCGACCGTGGGGGGTCTTATACAATGAGCAGTTCTTC. This chain joins TRBV11-2 and TRBJ2-1; possible D gene TRBD2, 6 bases. The CDR3 contains 18 residues. Trimming removed 5 bases at V and 4 bases at J, with 24 bases between. Germline-derived CDR1 and CDR2 are SGHAT and FQNNGV. The full variable domain, rest sourced from reference TRBV11-2 and TRBJ2-1, is EAGVAQSPRYKIIEKRQSVAFWCNPISGHATLYWYQQILGQGPKLLIQFQNNGVVDDSQLPKDRFSAERLKGVDSTLKIQPAKLEDSAVYLCASSQFRPWGVLYNEQFFGPGTRLTVL.

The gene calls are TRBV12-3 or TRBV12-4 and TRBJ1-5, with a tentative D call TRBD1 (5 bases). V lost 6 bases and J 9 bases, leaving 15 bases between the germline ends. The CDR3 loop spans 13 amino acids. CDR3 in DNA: TGTGCCAGCAGGGGACCCTCGGTGTCGCCCCAGCATTTT. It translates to CASRGPSVSPQHF.

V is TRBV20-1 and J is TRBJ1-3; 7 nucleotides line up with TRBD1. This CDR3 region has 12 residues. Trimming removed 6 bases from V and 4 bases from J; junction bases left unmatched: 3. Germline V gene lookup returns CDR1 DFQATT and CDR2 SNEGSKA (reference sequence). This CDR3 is CSAPDRGNTIYF. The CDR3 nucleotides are TGCAGTGCACCGGACAGGGGAAACACCATATATTTT.